These 32 T cell receptor beta chains originate from one sample sequenced in a study of molecular identifiers for immune sequencing clone quantification. TCRdb reprocessed the PCR reads with MiXCR, giving one entry per CDR3 protein. The sample holds some 590,000 distinct CDR3 sequences; 25% are singletons and the top ten take 0.7% to 0.95%. Sequencing was done on a sample of naive CD8+ T cells from blood, with Jurkat cell RNA spiked in. Subset given: FACS-sorted CD8+CD4-CCR7+CD45RA+ naive T cells. The receptors shown here come from a human donor in good health. Some libraries in this study had Jurkat cell RNA spiked in.

Worth noting for this clonotype: It may be a read error: a sequence one base away is much more abundant. This is likely a read error, given that the CDR3 carries no conserved phenylalanine or tryptophan at its end. The CDR3 nucleotides are TGTGCCAGCAGTCCGGCACTCCAGAGTCCTGAAGCTTTCCTT. Translating gives CASSPALQSPEAFL. The gene calls are TRBV12-3 or TRBV12-4 and TRBJ1-1, with D uncertain. V was cut by 5 bases and J by 6 bases, with 16 bases left in between. This CDR3 is 14 amino acids long.

This clonotype was picked up a small number of times. The chain couples TRBV4-3 to TRBJ1-3; unclear D gene. The CDR3 has 14 residues. V lost 1 base, J lost 3 bases, and 7 bases lay in between. The germline CDR1 and CDR2 sequences are LGHNA and YSLEER. The CDR3 region is CASSQGSGGNTIYF. The DNA for the CDR3 is TGCGCCAGCAGCCAAGGGTCGGGTGGAAACACCATATATTTT.

A few counts support this clonotype. The chain carries TRBV11-2 and TRBJ1-2, with D perhaps matching TRBD1 (6 bases). The germline CDR1 and CDR2 sequences are SGHAT and FQNNGV. The CDR3 is made up of 13 amino acids. Trimming stripped 4 bases from V and 4 bases from J, with 10 bases between. The CDR3 DNA follows: TGTGCCAGCAGCTCCGGGGGCATCTATGGCTACACCTTC. Amino acid sequence: CASSSGGIYGYTF. The full variable domain, completed using reference TRBV11-2 and TRBJ1-2, is EAGVAQSPRYKIIEKRQSVAFWCNPISGHATLYWYQQILGQGPKLLIQFQNNGVVDDSQLPKDRFSAERLKGVDSTLKIQPAKLEDSAVYLCASSSGGIYGYTFGSGTRLTVV.

The chain is built from TRBV27 and TRBJ2-2, with TRBD2 matching 8 bases. J was trimmed by 6 bases and V by 0 bases; bases with no gene match: 3. The germline V gene has CDR1 MNHEY and CDR2 SMNVEV (reference sequence). This CDR3 has 15 residues. CDR3 nucleotides: TGTGCCAGCAGTTTATCAGGACTAGCCGCCGGGGAGCTGTTTTTT. Its protein product is CASSLSGLAAGELFF.

The chain links TRBV27 to TRBJ2-5, with D possibly matching TRBD1 (7 bases). CDR3 length: 16 amino acids. Trimming shortened V by 2 bases and J by 5 bases, and 18 bases separated the two germline ends. Germline CDR1 and CDR2: MNHEY and SMNVEV (reference sequence). The CDR3 region is CASSLGSDRAGETQYF. Written as DNA, the CDR3 is TGTGCCAGCAGTTTAGGGTCAGACAGGGCGGGGGAGACCCAGTACTTC.

The chain combines TRBV15 with TRBJ2-7; 8 bases are a match to TRBD2. Per germline, CDR1 LNHNV and CDR2 YYDKDF (reference sequence). J lost 5 bases, V lost 2 bases, and 5 bases had no gene match. This CDR3 contains 14 residues. The CDR3 spells CATSRPSGSNEQYF. The DNA for the CDR3 is TGTGCCACCAGCAGACCCAGCGGGAGTAACGAGCAGTACTTC.

Note on this clonotype: This may be a read error, as it is one base from a much larger clone. The chain links TRBV6-6 to TRBJ1-2; D uncertain. The CDR3 is made up of 11 amino acids. Germline V gene data show CDR1 as MNHNY and CDR2 as SVGAGI (reference sequence). The CDR3 region is CASTENYGHTF. CDR3 coding DNA: TGTGCCAGCACAGAAAATTATGGCCACACCTTC.

As for this clonotype: A much larger clone differs from this one at a single base, so this may be a read error. The chain links TRBV4-1 to TRBJ1-1, with D hard to call. Germline values: CDR1 MGHRA, CDR2 YSYEKL. The CDR3 is 14 residues long. Trimming removed 4 bases at V and 3 bases at J, with 12 bases between. The CDR3 sequence: CASSRGPVDTEAFF. In DNA, the CDR3 is TGCGCCAGCAGCCGAGGACCGGTGGACACTGAAGCTTTCTTT.

This clonotype was seen at least ten times. The chain is built from TRBV7-9 and TRBJ2-5; no firm D call. Between the trimmed V and J ends, which lost 8 bases and 1 base, there was a span of 11 bases. The CDR3 length is 13 residues. Germline loops: CDR1 SEHNR, CDR2 FQNEAQ (reference sequence). The CDR3 coding sequence is TGTGCCAGCCTGACGGCAGCCCAAGAGACCCAGTACTTC. Translation gives CASLTAAQETQYF.

In this sample, this clonotype turned up many times. The rearrangement uses TRBV7-6 and TRBJ2-7; tentatively, D is TRBD1 (5 bases). Germline V gene data show CDR1 as SGHVS and CDR2 as FNYEAQ. The V gene lost 0 bases and the J gene lost 0 bases, with 9 bases spanning the gap. This CDR3 spans 15 amino acids. This CDR3 reads CASSLATVYSYEQYF. The CDR3 bases are TGTGCCAGCAGCTTAGCGACAGTTTACTCCTACGAGCAGTACTTC. Complete variable domain (other parts from reference TRBV7-6 and TRBJ2-7): GAGVSQSPRYKVTKRGQDVALRCDPISGHVSLYWYRQALGQGPEFLTYFNYEAQQDKSGLPNDRFSAERPEGSISTLTIQRTEQRDSAMYRCASSLATVYSYEQYFGPGTRLTVT.

Many counts were recorded for this clonotype. The rearrangement uses TRBV13 and TRBJ2-3; D is unresolved. CDR3 length: 14 residues. Trimming took off 5 bases at V and 5 bases at J, with 14 bases between the two ends. Looked up from germline, CDR1 is PRHDT and CDR2 is FYEKMQ (reference sequence). The chain's CDR3 is CASSPSPSQDTQYF. In nucleotides, the CDR3 is TGTGCCAGCAGCCCCTCGCCGAGCCAAGATACGCAGTATTTT.

The table lists this clonotype with a few counts. The chain combines TRBV27 with TRBJ2-1; 10 bases line up with TRBD2. V dropped 6 bases and J dropped 3; count of bases not matched to a gene: 2. Germline V gene data show CDR1 as MNHEY and CDR2 as SMNVEV (reference sequence). This CDR3 has 14 residues. CDR3 loop: CASRSGGVYNEQFF. The CDR3, as DNA: TGTGCCAGCAGGAGCGGGGGGGTCTACAATGAGCAGTTCTTC.

This clonotype was seen at least ten times. The chain has TRBV28 and TRBJ1-5; D is possibly TRBD1 (5 bases). Trimming took off 6 bases at V and 5 bases at J, with 20 bases between the two ends. Germline V CDR1 and CDR2: MDHEN, SYDVKM. The CDR3 extends over 16 amino acids. The DNA for the CDR3 is TGTGCCAGCAGCCGGGGCCTCCGCGGAAACCATCAGCCCCAGCATTTT. Translation: CASSRGLRGNHQPQHF.

The chain carries TRBV4-3 and TRBJ1-1; D gene unclear. The CDR3 contains 16 residues. The V end lost 2 bases, the J end lost 0 bases, and 13 bases lay between the germline ends. Per the germline V gene, CDR1 is LGHNA and CDR2 is YSLEER. This chain's CDR3 is CASSQTPSSLNTEAFF. In nucleotides, the CDR3 is TGCGCCAGCAGCCAAACCCCGAGCAGTTTGAACACTGAAGCTTTCTTT.

V and J are TRBV12-3 or TRBV12-4 and TRBJ2-5; tentative D call: TRBD2 (7 bases). The CDR3 is made up of 14 amino acids. Trimming pared 3 bases from V and 5 bases from J, leaving 13 bases between. The CDR3 reads CASSFLGGRETQYF. DNA for the CDR3: TGTGCCAGCAGTTTTTTGGGGGGGCGTGAGACCCAGTACTTC.

This clonotype was seen only a few times. At one boundary the junction diverges from the germline segment, which might be a read error. V gene TRBV28 combines with J gene TRBJ2-1; no reliable D call. Germline CDR1 reads MDHEN; CDR2 reads SYDVKM. This CDR3 is 15 amino acids long. CDR3 sequence: CASSPVMSSCNEQFF. The CDR3 nucleotides are TGTGCCAGCAGTCCCGTGATGAGCTCCTGCAATGAGCAGTTCTTC.

This clonotype appeared a few times. J is TRBJ1-2 and V is TRBV5-6, with 8 bases aligning to TRBD1. The CDR3 consists of 15 residues. The germline V gene encodes CDR1 SGHDT and CDR2 YYEEEE. V trimming: 0 bases; J trimming: 2 bases; junction bases outside the gene matches: 3. This CDR3 reads CASSLAGGRNYGYTF. The DNA for the CDR3 is TGTGCCAGCAGCTTGGCAGGGGGCAGAAACTATGGCTACACCTTC.

A word on this clonotype: Just one base apart from a much larger clone, this may be a read error. The CDR3 nucleotides read TGTGCCAGCAGCTCCGAGGTAGCGTGGGCCCGCACAGATACGCAGTATTTT. Translating gives CASSSEVAWARTDTQYF. V and J are TRBV7-9 and TRBJ2-3, with a weak D call TRBD2 (5 bases). Germline CDR1 and CDR2: SEHNR and FQNEAQ (reference sequence). Trimming took off 4 bases at V and 1 base at J, with 18 bases between the two ends. The CDR3 totals 17 residues.

This clonotype was counted many times. The genes are TRBV6-2 or TRBV6-3 and TRBJ1-1; D is uncertain. V was clipped by 2 bases and J by 4 bases, with 5 bases between them. The CDR3 consists of 12 residues. The germline V gene has CDR1 MNHEY and CDR2 SVGEGT. CDR3 nucleotides: TGTGCCAGCAGTTACGAGCTCACTGAAGCTTTCTTT. Its translation: CASSYELTEAFF.

The DNA for the CDR3 is TGCAGTGCTAGAGATCGTCAGACTAACTATGGCTACACCTTC. The encoded protein is CSARDRQTNYGYTF. The chain couples TRBV20-1 to TRBJ1-2, with D unresolved. With 0 bases removed from V and 0 bases from J, the gap between germline ends came to 8 bases. The CDR3 covers 14 residues. Germline CDR1 and CDR2: DFQATT and SNEGSKA (reference sequence).

The CDR3 protein is CASSQVSRGAIQPQHF. The CDR3 DNA follows: TGCGCCAGCAGCCAAGTAAGCAGGGGGGCAATCCAGCCCCAGCATTTT. The chain links TRBV4-1 to TRBJ1-5; 7 bases fit TRBD1. The CDR3 has 16 amino acids. From germline, CDR1 is MGHRA and CDR2 YSYEKL. V gave up 1 base and J gave up 7 bases; unmatched junction bases: 10.

In its sample, this clonotype was seen many times. The chain combines TRBV7-9 with TRBJ1-1; D unresolved. With 5 bases removed from V and 2 bases from J, the gap between germline ends came to 12 bases. The CDR3 consists of 14 residues. The germline gives CDR1 SEHNR, CDR2 FQNEAQ (reference sequence). The CDR3 DNA sequence: TGTGCCAGCAGCCATCGATGGACCAACACTGAAGCTTTCTTT. It codes for CASSHRWTNTEAFF.

This clonotype was counted ten times or more. The rearrangement links TRBV7-6 to TRBJ2-7, with D unclear. The CDR3 is made up of 15 amino acids. Trimming shortened V by 1 base and J by 1 base, and 11 bases separated the two germline ends. The V gene's germline CDR1 is SGHVS and CDR2 FNYEAQ. The CDR3 reads CASSLGPGTSYEQYF. The CDR3 coding sequence is TGTGCCAGCAGCTTAGGGCCCGGCACGTCCTACGAGCAGTACTTC.

This clonotype appeared many times. The chain is built from TRBV29-1 and TRBJ2-2; D unclear. The CDR3 is made up of 15 amino acids. V lost 4 bases, J lost 4 bases, and 16 bases lay in between. Germline loops: CDR1 SQVTM, CDR2 ANQGSEA. CDR3 coding DNA: TGCAGCGTTGGAGTTTGGGAATCGGCCACCGGGGAGCTGTTTTTT. This codes for CSVGVWESATGELFF.

In the case of this clonotype: A read error may explain this, as a much larger clone is one base away. The chain is built from TRBV29-1 and TRBJ1-2; tentatively, D is TRBD1 (5 bases). Trimming took off 0 bases at V and 3 bases at J, with 14 bases between the two ends. Germline assignment: CDR1 SQVTM and CDR2 ANQGSEA. The CDR3 is made up of 15 amino acids. The CDR3 coding sequence is TGCAGCGTTGAAGATTGGAGCGGGGGATACTATGGCTACACCTTC. Its translation is CSVEDWSGGYYGYTF.

In its sample, this clonotype was seen many times. CDR3 nucleotides: TGTGCCAGCAGCTTAGACGGATCCTCTGGAAACACCATATATTTT. Amino acid sequence: CASSLDGSSGNTIYF. This chain connects TRBV7-2 to TRBJ1-3; D is uncertain. Trimming shortened V by 1 base and J by 0 bases, and 7 bases separated the two germline ends. Germline CDR1 SGHTA, CDR2 FQGNSA. The CDR3 totals 15 residues.

This clonotype was detected ten times or more. The V gene is TRBV24-1, the J gene TRBJ2-1, with 8 positions matching TRBD2. The germline V gene has CDR1 KGHDR and CDR2 SFDVKD. V lost 4 bases, J lost 6 bases, and 4 bases stayed unmatched. This CDR3 spans 14 amino acids. This CDR3 is CATSENGGGNEQFF. DNA of the CDR3: TGTGCCACCAGTGAGAACGGGGGGGGCAATGAGCAGTTCTTC.

This clonotype was picked up many times. The V call is TRBV3-1, the J call TRBJ2-7; a possible D gene is TRBD2 (5 bases). Trimming cost V 3 bases and J 3 bases, with 12 bases left between them. Germline V CDR1 and CDR2: LGHDT, YNNKEL (reference sequence). The CDR3 spans 14 residues. CDR3 sequence reads: CASSHGLKDYEQYF. Written as DNA, the CDR3 is TGTGCCAGCAGCCATGGACTGAAAGACTACGAGCAGTACTTC.

This clonotype was observed many times. This chain joins TRBV30 and TRBJ1-1; 12 bases are shared with TRBD1. Looked up from germline, CDR1 is GTSNPN and CDR2 is SVGIG (reference sequence). Trimming took 5 bases from V and 3 from J; bases not matched to a gene: 1. The CDR3 is 13 amino acids. CDR3 bases: TGTGCCTGGGGGACAGGGGGCTACACTGAAGCTTTCTTT. Translated, it gives CAWGTGGYTEAFF. Supplemented by reference TRBV30 and TRBJ1-1, the full variable domain reads SQTIHQWPATLVQPVGSPLSLECTVEGTSNPNLYWYRQAAGRGLQLLFYSVGIGQISSEVPQNLSASRPQDRQFILSSKKLLLSDSGFYLCAWGTGGYTEAFFGQGTRLTVV.

The chain joins TRBV4-2 to TRBJ2-7; possible D gene TRBD2, 6 bases. The CDR3 is made up of 17 amino acids. V lost 0 bases and J lost 3, with 18 bases in between. CDR1 is LGHNA, CDR2 YNFKEQ, per germline. The CDR3 bases are TGTGCCAGCAGCCAAGATCCCCCATGGGGGACTTTCTACGAGCAGTACTTC. This translates into CASSQDPPWGTFYEQYF.

This clonotype was recorded at least ten times. The chain links TRBV15 to TRBJ2-4; D gene ambiguous. Deletions cut 0 bases from V and 5 bases from J, with 5 bases between. Germline V gene lookup returns CDR1 LNHNV and CDR2 YYDKDF (reference sequence). The CDR3 extends over 13 amino acids. In DNA, the CDR3 is TGTGCCACCAGCAGAGATTTCCAAAACATTCAGTACTTC. It yields the protein CATSRDFQNIQYF. The full variable domain, completed using reference TRBV15 and TRBJ2-4, is DAMVIQNPRYQVTQFGKPVTLSCSQTLNHNVMYWYQQKSSQAPKLLFHYYDKDFNNEADTPDNFQSRRPNTSFCFLDIRSPGLGDTAMYLCATSRDFQNIQYFGAGTRLSVL.

This clonotype was seen many times. The genes are TRBV28 and TRBJ1-2; weak D call: TRBD1 (5 bases). V lost 7 bases and J 7 bases, leaving 19 bases between the germline ends. Germline-derived CDR1 and CDR2 are MDHEN and SYDVKM. CDR3 length equals 14 residues. Here the CDR3 DNA reads TGTGCCAGCAATATTACCCCATCAGGGAGTGGCTACACCTTC. It is translated as CASNITPSGSGYTF.